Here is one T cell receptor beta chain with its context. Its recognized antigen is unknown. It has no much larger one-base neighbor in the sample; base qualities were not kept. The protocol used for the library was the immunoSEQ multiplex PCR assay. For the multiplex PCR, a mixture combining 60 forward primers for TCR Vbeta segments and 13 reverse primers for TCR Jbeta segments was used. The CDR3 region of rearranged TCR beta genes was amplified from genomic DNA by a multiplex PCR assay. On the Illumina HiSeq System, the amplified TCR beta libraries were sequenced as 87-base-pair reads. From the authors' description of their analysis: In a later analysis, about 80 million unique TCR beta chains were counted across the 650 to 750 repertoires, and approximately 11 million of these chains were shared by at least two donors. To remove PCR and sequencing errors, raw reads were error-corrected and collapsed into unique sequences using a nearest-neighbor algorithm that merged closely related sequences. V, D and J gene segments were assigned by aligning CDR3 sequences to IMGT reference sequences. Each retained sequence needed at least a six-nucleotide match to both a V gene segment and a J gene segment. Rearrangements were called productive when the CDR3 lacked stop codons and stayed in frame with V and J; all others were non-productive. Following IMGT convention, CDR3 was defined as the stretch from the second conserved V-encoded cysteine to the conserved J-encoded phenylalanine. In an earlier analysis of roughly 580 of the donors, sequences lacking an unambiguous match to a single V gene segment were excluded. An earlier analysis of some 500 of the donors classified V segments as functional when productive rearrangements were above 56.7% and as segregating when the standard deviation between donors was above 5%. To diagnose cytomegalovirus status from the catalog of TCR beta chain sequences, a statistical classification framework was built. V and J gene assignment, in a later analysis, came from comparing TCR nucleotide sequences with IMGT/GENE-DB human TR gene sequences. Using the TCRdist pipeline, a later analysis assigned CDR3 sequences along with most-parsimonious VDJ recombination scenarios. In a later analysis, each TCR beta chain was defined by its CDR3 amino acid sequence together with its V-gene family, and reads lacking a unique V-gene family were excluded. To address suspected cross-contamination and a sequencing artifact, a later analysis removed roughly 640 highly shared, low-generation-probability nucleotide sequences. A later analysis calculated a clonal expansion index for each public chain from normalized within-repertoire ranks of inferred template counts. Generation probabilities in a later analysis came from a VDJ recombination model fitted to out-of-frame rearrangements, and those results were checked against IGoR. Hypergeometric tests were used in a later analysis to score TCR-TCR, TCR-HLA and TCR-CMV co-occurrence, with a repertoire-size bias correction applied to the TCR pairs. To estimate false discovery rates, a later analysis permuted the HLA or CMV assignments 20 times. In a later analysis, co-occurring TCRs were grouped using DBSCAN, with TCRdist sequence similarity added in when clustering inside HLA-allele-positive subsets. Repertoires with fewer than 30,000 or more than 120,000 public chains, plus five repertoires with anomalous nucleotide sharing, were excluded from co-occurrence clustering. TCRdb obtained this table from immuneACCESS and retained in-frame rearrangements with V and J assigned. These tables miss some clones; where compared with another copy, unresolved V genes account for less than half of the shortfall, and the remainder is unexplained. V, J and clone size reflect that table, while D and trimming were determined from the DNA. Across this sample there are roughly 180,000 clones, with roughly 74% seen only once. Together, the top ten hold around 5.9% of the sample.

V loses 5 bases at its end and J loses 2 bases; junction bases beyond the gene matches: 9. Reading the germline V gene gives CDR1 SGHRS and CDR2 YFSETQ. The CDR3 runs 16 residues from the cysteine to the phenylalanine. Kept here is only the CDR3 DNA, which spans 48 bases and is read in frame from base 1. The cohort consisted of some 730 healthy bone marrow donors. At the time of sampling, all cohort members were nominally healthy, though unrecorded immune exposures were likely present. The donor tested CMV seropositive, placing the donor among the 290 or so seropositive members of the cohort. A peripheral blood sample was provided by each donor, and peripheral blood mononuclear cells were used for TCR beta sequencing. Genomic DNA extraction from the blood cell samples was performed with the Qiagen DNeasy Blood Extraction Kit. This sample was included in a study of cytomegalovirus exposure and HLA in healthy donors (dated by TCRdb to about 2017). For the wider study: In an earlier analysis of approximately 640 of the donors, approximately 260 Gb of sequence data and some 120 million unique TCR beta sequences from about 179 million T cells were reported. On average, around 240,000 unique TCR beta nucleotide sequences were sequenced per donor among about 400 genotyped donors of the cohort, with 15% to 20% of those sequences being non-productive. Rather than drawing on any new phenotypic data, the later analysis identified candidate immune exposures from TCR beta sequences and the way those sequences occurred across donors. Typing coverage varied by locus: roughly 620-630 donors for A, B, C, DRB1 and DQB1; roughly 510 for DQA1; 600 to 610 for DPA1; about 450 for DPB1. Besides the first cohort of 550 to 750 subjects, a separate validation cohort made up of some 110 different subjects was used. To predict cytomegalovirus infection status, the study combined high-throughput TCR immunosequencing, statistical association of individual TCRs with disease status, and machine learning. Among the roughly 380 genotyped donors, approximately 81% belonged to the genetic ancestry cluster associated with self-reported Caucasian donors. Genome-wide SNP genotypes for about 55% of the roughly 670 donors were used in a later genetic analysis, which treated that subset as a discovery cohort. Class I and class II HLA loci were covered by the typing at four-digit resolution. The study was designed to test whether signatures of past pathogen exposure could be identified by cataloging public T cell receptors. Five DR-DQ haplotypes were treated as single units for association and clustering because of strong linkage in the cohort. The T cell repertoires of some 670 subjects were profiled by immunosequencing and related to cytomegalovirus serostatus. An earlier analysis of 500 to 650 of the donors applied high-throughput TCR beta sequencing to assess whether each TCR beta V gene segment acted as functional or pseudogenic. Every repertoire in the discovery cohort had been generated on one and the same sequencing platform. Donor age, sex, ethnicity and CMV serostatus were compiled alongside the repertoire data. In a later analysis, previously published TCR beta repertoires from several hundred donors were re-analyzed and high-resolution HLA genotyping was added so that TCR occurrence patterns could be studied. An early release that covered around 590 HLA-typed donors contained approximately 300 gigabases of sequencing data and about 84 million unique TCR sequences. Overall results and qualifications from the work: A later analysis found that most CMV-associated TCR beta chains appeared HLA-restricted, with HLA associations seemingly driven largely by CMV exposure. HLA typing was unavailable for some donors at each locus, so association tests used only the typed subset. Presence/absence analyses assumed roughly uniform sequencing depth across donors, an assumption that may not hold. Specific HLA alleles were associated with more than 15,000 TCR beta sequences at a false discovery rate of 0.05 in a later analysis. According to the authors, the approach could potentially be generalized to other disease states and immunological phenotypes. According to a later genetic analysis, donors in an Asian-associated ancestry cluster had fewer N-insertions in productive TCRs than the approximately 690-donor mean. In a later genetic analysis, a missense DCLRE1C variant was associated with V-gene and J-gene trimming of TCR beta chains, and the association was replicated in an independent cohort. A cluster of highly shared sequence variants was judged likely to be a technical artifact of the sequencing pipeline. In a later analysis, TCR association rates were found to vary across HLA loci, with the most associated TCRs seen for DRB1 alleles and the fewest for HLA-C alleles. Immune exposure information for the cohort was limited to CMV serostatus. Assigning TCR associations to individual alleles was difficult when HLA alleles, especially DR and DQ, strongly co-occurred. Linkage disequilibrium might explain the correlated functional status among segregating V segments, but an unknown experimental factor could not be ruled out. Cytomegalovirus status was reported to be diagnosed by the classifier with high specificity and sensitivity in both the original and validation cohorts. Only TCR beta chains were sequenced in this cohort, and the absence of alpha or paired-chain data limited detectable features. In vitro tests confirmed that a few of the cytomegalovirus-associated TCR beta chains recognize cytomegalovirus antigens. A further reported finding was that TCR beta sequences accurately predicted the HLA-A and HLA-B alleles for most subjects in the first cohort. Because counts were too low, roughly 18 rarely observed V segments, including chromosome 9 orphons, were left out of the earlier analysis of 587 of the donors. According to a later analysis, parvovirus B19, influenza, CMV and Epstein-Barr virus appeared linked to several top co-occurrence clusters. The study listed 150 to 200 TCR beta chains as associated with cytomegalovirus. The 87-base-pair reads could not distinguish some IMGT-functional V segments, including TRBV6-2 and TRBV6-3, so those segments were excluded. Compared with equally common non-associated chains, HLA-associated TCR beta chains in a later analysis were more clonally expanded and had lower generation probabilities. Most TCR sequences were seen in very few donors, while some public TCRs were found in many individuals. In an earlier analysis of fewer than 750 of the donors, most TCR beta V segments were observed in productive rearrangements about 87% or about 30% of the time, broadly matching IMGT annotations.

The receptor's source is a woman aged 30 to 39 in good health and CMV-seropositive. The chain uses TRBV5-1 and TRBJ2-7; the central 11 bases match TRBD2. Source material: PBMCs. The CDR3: CASRSGTSGVAYEQYF. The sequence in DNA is TGCGCCAGCAGGTCCGGGACTAGCGGTGTTGCCTACGAGCAGTACTTC.